This TCR beta chain was observed in a study of blood T cell repertoires in COVID-19. On the study more broadly: Some COVID-19 samples were acute and others convalescent; all came from the United States, Italy and Spain. Nucleic acid was either cDNA or gDNA, and it came from T cells, B-cell-depleted T cells, or PBMCs.

Original methodology: Amplifying reference gene primers gave estimates of nucleated cell counts. Repertoires were generated with immunoSEQ multiplex PCR, while TCRdb's copy carries only in-frame clones and drops some. V, J and clone size reflect that table, while D and trimming were determined from the DNA. The table shows some 68,000 clones, with 80% to 90% occurring only once. The specimen was peripheral blood. The sequence derives from a man in his fifties or sixties with acute or convalescent COVID-19.

The CDR3 region has the DNA TGTGCCAGCAGCTTAAGTGGGACAGGGGTGTCTGGCTACACCTTC. This codes for CASSLSGTGVSGYTF. This sequence joins TRBV7-3 and TRBJ1-2, with 10 bases that match TRBD1. CDR1 and CDR2 from the germline V gene are SGHTA and FQGTGA. The CDR3 spans 15 residues. V trimming: 1 base; J trimming: 7 bases; junction bases outside the gene matches: 6.